This T cell receptor beta chain appears in the sequencing data of a study of identifying expanded T cells in peripheral blood. Details on this clone: What it binds is not known.

The assay was immunoSEQ multiplex PCR, and TCRdb's table has in-frame clones only and misses some. The top ten hold 4% of the sample, which has over 75,000 clones, about 91% seen once. Overall study results and limits: Variance in clone template counts between roughly 2-week samples significantly increased with total template count across all healthy donors. Technical replicates showed around 1.2 changed clones; approximately 2 weeks roughly 16; four weeks 19.

This clonotype was sampled from a person aged 18 to 75 in good health. The sequenced sample was blood.

The CDR3 is CASSLQGGPEETQYF. The CDR3 DNA reads as TGTGCCAGCAGCTTACAGGGCGGTCCGGAGGAGACCCAGTACTTC. V usage is TRBV7-9 and J usage is TRBJ2-5; D possibly corresponds to TRBD1 (5 bases). The germline CDR1 and CDR2 sequences are SEHNR and FQNEAQ (reference sequence). The CDR3 loop spans 15 amino acids. V shed 2 bases and J shed 5 bases, with 15 bases lying between them.